The 13 T cell receptor beta chains reported below all come from one sample, sequenced in a study of OX40 agonist ivuxolimab in advanced cancers. Profiled with immunoSEQ multiplex PCR; TCRdb holds only in-frame clones, not every one. The sample records about 67,000 clones, roughly 84% being singletons. The sample consisted of CD4+ or CD8+ T cells sorted from blood, taken in a trial of the OX40 agonist ivuxolimab. The receptors shown here come from an adult with an advanced solid tumor such as melanoma, head and neck, liver or kidney cancer.

This sequence joins TRBV7-9 and TRBJ2-7; 7 bases fit TRBD2. This CDR3 region has 13 residues. Germline V lookup: CDR1 SEHNR, CDR2 FQNEAQ (reference sequence). V was pared by 5 bases and J by 5 bases, with 6 bases of the junction left unmatched. CDR3 protein: CASSLGGRDEQYF. CDR3 DNA sequence: TGTGCCAGCAGCCTCGGAGGGAGGGACGAGCAGTACTTC. Full variable domain (outside the CDR3, taken from reference TRBV7-9 and TRBJ2-7): DTGVSQNPRHKITKRGQNVTFRCDPISEHNRLYWYRQTLGQGPEFLTYFQNEAQLEKSRLLSDRFSAERPKGSFSTLEIQRTEQGDSAMYLCASSLGGRDEQYFGPGTRLTVT.

This clone was picked up a small number of times. The V gene is TRBV7-5, the J gene TRBJ1-5. TRBV7-5 is shown as a pseudogene. This CDR3 has 16 residues. The DNA for the CDR3 is TGTGCCAGAAGTACCTTTACCTCGGTAGGCAATCAGCCCCAGCATTTT. Protein product: CARSTFTSVGNQPQHF.

This sequence joins TRBV29-1 and TRBJ2-7; D is perhaps TRBD1 or TRBD2 (6 bases each). The CDR3 loop spans 16 amino acids. Germline loops: CDR1 SQVTM, CDR2 ANQGSEA. V lost 1 base, J lost 3 bases, and 19 bases lay in between. The CDR3 DNA reads TGCAGCGTTGAAGGGGGGACTGGCGGGACAAGCTACGAGCAGTACTTC. Translating gives CSVEGGTGGTSYEQYF.

V gene TRBV27 combines with J gene TRBJ1-4; D possibly corresponds to TRBD1 (5 bases). There are 15 residues in the CDR3. Germline CDR1 MNHEY, CDR2 SMNVEV (reference sequence). Trimming stripped 6 bases from V and 5 bases from J, with 16 bases between. The CDR3 loop reads CASRDRGTRNEKLFF. The CDR3 nucleotides are TGTGCCAGCAGAGACCGGGGCACCAGAAATGAAAAACTGTTTTTT.

This chain joins TRBV10-3 and TRBJ1-1, with D possibly being TRBD1 (6 bases). Trimming pared 7 bases from V and 7 bases from J, leaving 16 bases between. This CDR3 is built from 13 residues. Germline CDR1 ENHRY, CDR2 SYGVKD. The CDR3 DNA is TGTGCCATCAACCCCGAGGGGGGGGGTGAAGCTTTCTTT. This gives the protein CAINPEGGGEAFF.

V is TRBV5-4 and J is TRBJ2-3; the D gene is possibly TRBD2 (6 bases). The CDR3 sequence is 16 residues long. Germline-derived CDR1 and CDR2 are SGHNT and YYREEE (reference sequence). V lost 4 bases and J 1 base, leaving 16 bases between the germline ends. CDR3: CASSPRAREGTDTQYF. In DNA form, the CDR3 reads TGTGCCAGCAGCCCGCGAGCCAGGGAGGGCACAGATACGCAGTATTTT.

Only one count was recorded for this clone. V usage is TRBV11-2 and J usage is TRBJ2-1; 7 bases match TRBD2. Germline V CDR1 and CDR2: SGHAT, FQNNGV. V shed 4 bases and J 4 bases; nucleotides not matched to a gene: 4. This CDR3 comprises 14 residues. CDR3 in amino acids: CASSSLAVYNEQFF. The CDR3 nucleotides read TGTGCCAGCAGCTCGCTAGCGGTTTACAATGAGCAGTTCTTC.

The chain uses TRBV29-1 and TRBJ1-2; no clear D gene. Germline CDR1 SQVTM, CDR2 ANQGSEA. The CDR3 consists of 10 residues. With 0 bases removed from V and 7 bases from J, the gap between germline ends came to 3 bases. The CDR3 DNA sequence: TGCAGCGTTGAAGATCGTGGCTACACCTTC. Residues: CSVEDRGYTF.

The chain is built from TRBV15 and TRBJ1-2, with 9 bases that match TRBD1. The length of the CDR3 is 13 residues. CDR1 and CDR2 from the germline V gene are LNHNV and YYDKDF (reference sequence). V dropped 5 bases and J dropped 7; count of bases not matched to a gene: 5. This chain's CDR3 is CATSQGQGFGYTF. The CDR3 coding sequence is TGTGCCACCAGCCAGGGACAGGGCTTTGGCTACACCTTC.

The V and J genes are TRBV12-5 and TRBJ1-1, with D perhaps matching TRBD1 (6 bases). The ends were cut back, 5 bases at V and 10 bases at J, with 17 bases in the middle. This CDR3 has 13 residues. Per the germline V gene, CDR1 is LGHNT and CDR2 is FRNRAP. CDR3 nucleotides: TGTGCTAGTGGTCGGACAGCCGGATATGGAGCTTTCTTT. This gives the protein CASGRTAGYGAFF. Full variable domain (missing parts from reference TRBV12-5 and TRBJ1-1): DARVTQTPRHKVTEMGQEVTMRCQPILGHNTVFWYRQTMMQGLELLAYFRNRAPLDDSGMPKDRFSAEMPDATLATLKIQPSEPRDSAVYFCASGRTAGYGAFFGQGTRLTVV.

In this sample, this clone turned up once. The V call is TRBV7-6, the J call TRBJ1-2, with unresolved D. The CDR3 totals 13 residues. Trimming removed 2 bases at V and 3 bases at J, with 7 bases between. Germline-derived CDR1 and CDR2 are SGHVS and FNYEAQ. As DNA, the CDR3 is TGTGCCAGCAGCTTAAACTCTGACTATGGCTACACCTTC. Protein product: CASSLNSDYGYTF.

This clone was observed a few times. This chain uses TRBV6-1 with TRBJ2-7; 8 nucleotides align to TRBD2. With 7 bases clipped from V and 0 bases from J, the junction kept 5 bases outside the gene matches. The length of the CDR3 is 14 residues. CDR1 is MNHNS and CDR2 is SASEGT in the germline V gene. CDR3 coding DNA: TGTGCCAGCAAAAGCGGGGGCAGCTCCTACGAGCAGTACTTC. Its protein product is CASKSGGSSYEQYF.

The chain employs TRBV5-1 and TRBJ2-2, with a possible D match to TRBD2 (5 bases). With 4 bases removed from V and 7 bases from J, the gap between germline ends came to 17 bases. This CDR3 is 15 amino acids long. CDR1 SGHRS and CDR2 YFSETQ come from the germline V gene. In DNA form, the CDR3 reads TGCGCCAGCAGCAATACACTGTCGGGGAGCGGGGAGCTGTTTTTT. Translation gives CASSNTLSGSGELFF.